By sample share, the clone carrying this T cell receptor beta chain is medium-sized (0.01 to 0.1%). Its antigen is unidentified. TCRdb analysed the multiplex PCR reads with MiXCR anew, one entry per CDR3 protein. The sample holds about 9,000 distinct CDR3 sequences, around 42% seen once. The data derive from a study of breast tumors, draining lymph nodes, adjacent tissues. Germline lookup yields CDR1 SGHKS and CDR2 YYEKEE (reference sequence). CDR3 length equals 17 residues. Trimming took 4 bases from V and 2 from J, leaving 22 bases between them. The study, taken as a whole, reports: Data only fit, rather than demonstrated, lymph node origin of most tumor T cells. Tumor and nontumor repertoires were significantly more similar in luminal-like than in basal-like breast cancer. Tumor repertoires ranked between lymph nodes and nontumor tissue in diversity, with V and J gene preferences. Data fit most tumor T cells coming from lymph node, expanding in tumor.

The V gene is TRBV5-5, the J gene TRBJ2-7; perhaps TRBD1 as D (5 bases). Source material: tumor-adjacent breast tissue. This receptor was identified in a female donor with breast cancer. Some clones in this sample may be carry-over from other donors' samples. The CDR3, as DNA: TGTGCCAGCAGCAAGTTCGGTGTCCGGACACATACCTACGAGCAGTACTTC. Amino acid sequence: CASSKFGVRTHTYEQYF.